The 18 T cell receptor beta chains listed next were all sequenced from one sample in a study of blood T cells in healthy people across ages. A second about 7 to 12 cycle PCR used barcoded and J-beta primers. TCRdb ran MiXCR on the 5' RACE reads and lists one entry per CDR3 protein. Of about 1.8 million distinct CDR3 sequences in the sample, roughly 52% are singletons; the top ten hold 2.1%. The sequenced material came from blood. These TCRs come from a woman aged 40 to 50 in good health.

CDR3 region: CASASMRHEQFF. The DNA of the CDR3 is TGTGCCAGCGCCTCCATGCGCCATGAGCAGTTCTTC. The chain employs TRBV7-2 and TRBJ2-1; D gene uncertain. V was cut by 8 bases and J by 8 bases, with 13 bases left in between. The CDR3 consists of 12 residues. Germline loops: CDR1 SGHTA, CDR2 FQGNSA.

The sample holds many counts of this clonotype. This chain joins TRBV29-1 and TRBJ2-7, with D perhaps matching TRBD1 or TRBD2 (5 bases each). V was clipped by 5 bases and J by 1 base, with 12 bases between them. The CDR3 sequence is 13 residues long. Germline lookup yields CDR1 SQVTM and CDR2 ANQGSEA. The CDR3 reads CSVLLGESYEQYF. The CDR3 DNA reads as TGCAGCGTTCTATTGGGGGAGTCCTACGAGCAGTACTTC.

V gene TRBV25-1 combines with J gene TRBJ2-1; 11 bases are shared with TRBD2. The J segment lost 4 bases and the V segment lost 5 bases, leaving 10 bases of the junction unmatched. Germline CDR1 is MGHDK and CDR2 is SYGVNS. The CDR3 covers 17 residues. The CDR3 sequence is CASSSYSGGESYNEQFF. DNA of the CDR3: TGTGCCAGCAGTTCCTATAGCGGGGGGGAGAGTTACAATGAGCAGTTCTTC.

This sequence joins TRBV4-2 and TRBJ2-1, with a tentative D call TRBD2 (7 bases). V gave up 0 bases and J gave up 7 bases, with 19 bases separating them. Germline V gene sequence: CDR1 LGHNA, CDR2 YNFKEQ. The CDR3 is made up of 17 amino acids. The CDR3 here is CASSQDMGGGLLNEQFF. The CDR3 coding sequence is TGTGCCAGCAGCCAAGATATGGGGGGGGGCCTCTTGAATGAGCAGTTCTTC.

V and J are TRBV4-3 and TRBJ2-4; possibly TRBD1 or TRBD2 for D (7 bases each). The end of the DNA fits TRBJ2-5 better, so the J call may be wrong. The CDR3 is 14 amino acids. The germline CDR1 and CDR2 sequences are LGHNA and YSLEER. CDR3 loop: CASSQRQGGATQYF. For the CDR3, the DNA is TGCGCCAGCAGCCAACGACAGGGAGGGGCGACCCAGTACTTC.

The chain employs TRBV10-3 and TRBJ2-3; 7 bases fit TRBD2. Germline assignment: CDR1 ENHRY and CDR2 SYGVKD. V was clipped by 8 bases and J by 2 bases; unmatched bases: 1. The CDR3 is 12 residues long. DNA of the CDR3: TGTGCCATCGGGGGGGTCACAGATACGCAGTATTTT. This encodes CAIGGVTDTQYF.

The CDR3 nucleotides read TGTGCCGTGGGGGTTCGAGAAAAACTGTTTTTT. Amino acid sequence: CAVGVREKLFF. V gene TRBV10-3 combines with J gene TRBJ1-4, with a possible D match to TRBD1 (5 bases). CDR3 length: 11 amino acids. Germline V gene data show CDR1 as ENHRY and CDR2 as SYGVKD. Between the trimmed V and J ends, which lost 11 bases and 8 bases, there was a span of 12 bases.

This chain links TRBV5-1 with TRBJ2-2; 8 nucleotides align to TRBD1. The CDR3 consists of 16 residues. The germline V gene encodes CDR1 SGHRS and CDR2 YFSETQ. V lost 4 bases, J lost 1 base, and 6 bases stayed unmatched. Here the CDR3 reads CASSPGTGGNTGELFF. DNA for the CDR3: TGCGCCAGCAGCCCGGGGACAGGAGGGAACACCGGGGAGCTGTTTTTT. Based on the CDR3 plus reference TRBV5-1 and TRBJ2-2, the full variable domain is KAGVTQTPRYLIKTRGQQVTLSCSPISGHRSVSWYQQTPGQGLQFLFEYFSETQRNKGNFPGRFSGRQFSNSRSEMNVSTLELGDSALYLCASSPGTGGNTGELFFGEGSRLTVL.

The chain joins TRBV20-1 to TRBJ2-3; no clear D gene. The CDR3 extends over 14 amino acids. Looked up from germline, CDR1 is DFQATT and CDR2 is SNEGSKA (reference sequence). V gave up 0 bases and J gave up 8 bases, with 15 bases separating them. The CDR3, as DNA: TGCAGTGCTAGAGATCTGGCCCAGGCTGGTACGCAGTATTTT. Encoded protein: CSARDLAQAGTQYF.

V is TRBV4-3 and J is TRBJ2-7; D is unresolved. The V and J ends lost 4 bases and 2 bases respectively, with 18 bases between them. Germline CDR1 is LGHNA and CDR2 is YSLEER. The CDR3 is 16 amino acids. CDR3 bases: TGCGCCAGCAGCCTCACATCCAGTCCGGGCACCTACGAGCAGTACTTC. It encodes CASSLTSSPGTYEQYF.

The chain couples TRBV7-2 to TRBJ2-7, with 8 bases fitting TRBD2. The CDR3 loop spans 15 amino acids. V lost 5 bases to trimming and J lost 2 bases; unmatched junction nucleotides: 8. The germline V gene has CDR1 SGHTA and CDR2 FQGNSA. The CDR3 region is CASSPTGGVAYEQYF. In DNA form, the CDR3 reads TGTGCCAGCAGCCCGACGGGGGGGGTAGCCTACGAGCAGTACTTC. Together with reference TRBV7-2 and TRBJ2-7, the CDR3 gives the full variable domain: GAGVSQSPSNKVTEKGKDVELRCDPISGHTALYWYRQSLGQGLEFLIYFQGNSAPDKSGLPSDRFSAERTGGSVSTLTIQRTQQEDSAVYLCASSPTGGVAYEQYFGPGTRLTVT.

The chain combines TRBV29-1 with TRBJ1-1; TRBD1 matches 7 bases. The junction had 6 bases not matched to a gene; V was cut back by 7 bases and J by 1 base. The CDR3 length is 13 residues. Germline V lookup: CDR1 SQVTM, CDR2 ANQGSEA. This chain's CDR3 is CSAEGQTNTEAFF. DNA of the CDR3: TGCAGCGCTGAGGGACAGACGAACACTGAAGCTTTCTTT.

The chain has TRBV5-5 and TRBJ2-1, with D possibly TRBD1 on 5 matching bases. The CDR3 spans 14 residues. The V gene's germline CDR1 is SGHKS and CDR2 YYEKEE (reference sequence). Trimming left V 6 bases short and J 6 bases short, with 16 bases between. CDR3 sequence: CASNNGRVGNEQFF. The CDR3 DNA sequence: TGTGCCAGCAACAATGGCAGGGTAGGCAATGAGCAGTTCTTC.

This clonotype was counted a few times. The V gene is TRBV28, the J gene TRBJ2-4; D is uncertain. Per the germline V gene, CDR1 is MDHEN and CDR2 is SYDVKM. This CDR3 is built from 15 residues. V lost 3 bases, J lost 2 bases, and 11 bases lay in between. CDR3 nucleotide sequence: TGTGCCAGCAGTTTCCCAGCTGGGACCAAAAACATTCAGTACTTC. Translating gives CASSFPAGTKNIQYF.

The rearrangement links TRBV27 to TRBJ2-7; a weak D match, TRBD2 (7 bases). The CDR3 runs 16 residues. V was clipped by 1 base and J by 1 base, with 14 bases between them. Germline CDR1 is MNHEY and CDR2 is SMNVEV (reference sequence). CDR3 residues: CASSLWRGLSSYEQYF. Here the CDR3 DNA reads TGTGCCAGCAGTTTATGGCGGGGGCTAAGTTCCTACGAGCAGTACTTC.

This sequence joins TRBV20-1 and TRBJ2-3; 8 nucleotides align to TRBD2. Germline assignment: CDR1 DFQATT and CDR2 SNEGSKA (reference sequence). With V trimmed by 5 bases and J by 3 bases, 10 bases remained unmatched. The CDR3 consists of 15 residues. CDR3 protein: CSAENSGVGTDTQYF. The CDR3 DNA sequence: TGCAGTGCTGAGAATAGCGGGGTAGGGACAGATACGCAGTATTTT.

The chain couples TRBV7-6 to TRBJ2-1; 9 bases align to TRBD2. Gene TRBJ2-7 matches the end of the DNA better, so the J call may be wrong. The germline V gene has CDR1 SGHVS and CDR2 FNYEAQ. The CDR3 has 16 amino acids. The CDR3 loop is CASSSQRGAYSYEQYF. CDR3 nucleotides: TGTGCCAGCAGCTCACAGCGGGGGGCCTATTCCTACGAGCAGTACTTC.

The gene calls are TRBV6-6 and TRBJ2-7; D may be TRBD1 (8 bases). V was trimmed by 4 bases and J by 6 bases, leaving 16 bases between them. CDR3 length equals 14 residues. From germline, CDR1 is MNHNY and CDR2 SVGAGI (reference sequence). The CDR3 sequence is CASSLHRGGGEQYF. DNA for the CDR3: TGTGCCAGCAGTTTACACAGGGGGGGAGGCGAGCAGTACTTC.